Listed below are T cell receptor beta chains from one sample, sequenced in a study of T cell responses to AZD1222 COVID-19 vaccine. Produced via immunoSEQ multiplex PCR; TCRdb's table is partial and in-frame only. The data show approximately 100,000 clones, more than 70% seen once. This sample comprised peripheral blood, obtained 28 days after the second AZD1222 dose. These receptors were obtained from an adult who received the AZD1222 COVID-19 vaccine. Both conserved end residues are trimmed from each CDR3.

TRBV10-3	TRBJ2-5	AIRKQGEEETQY
TRBV9	TRBJ2-7	ASSVGTQVREQY
TRBV7-2	TRBJ2-7	ASSPRQGTYEQY
TRBV9	TRBJ1-2	ASSVGWAGYT
TRBV10-2	TRBJ2-3	ASSESRMRLGDTQY
TRBV18	TRBJ2-2	ASSPVAGELF
TRBV6-5	TRBJ2-6	ASSLIASGANVLT
TRBV28	TRBJ2-7	ASSLGGGTYEQY
TRBV4-1	TRBJ2-1	ASSQVSASSNNEQF
TRBV7-6	TRBJ1-6	ASSLEISGQGHNSPLH
TRBV6-2/TRBV6-3	TRBJ2-5	ASSYTGGPSETQY
TRBV7-9	TRBJ1-1	ASSFGTGGNTEAF
TRBV5-1	TRBJ2-5	ASSLETGSVETQY
TRBV9	TRBJ1-1	ASSDEGANTEAF
TRBV5-6	TRBJ2-1	ASSSGTSGSQF
TRBV6-5	TRBJ1-3	ASSYSQGVSGNTIY
TRBV7-9	TRBJ1-2	ASSLDSLAEGKTNYGYT
TRBV30	TRBJ1-6	AWSVYSGSPLH
TRBV6-6	TRBJ1-5	ASSYTGQGAQPQH
TRBV12-3/TRBV12-4	TRBJ1-2	ASSPGQYGYT
TRBV6-1	TRBJ2-3	ASSEVAGDTDTQY
TRBV7-2	TRBJ2-1	ASSSLDNEQF
TRBV19	TRBJ2-5	ASSITDTAPQETQY
TRBV11-1	TRBJ1-6	ASSPDSGLDSPLH
TRBV9	TRBJ2-1	ASSVFAYNEQF
TRBV11-2	TRBJ1-1	ASSLRGHSSGNTEAF
TRBV7-2	TRBJ1-5	ASSSVFPDSNQPQH
TRBV19	TRBJ2-3	ASSRGLGGTDTQY
TRBV18	TRBJ1-3	ASSPTGHLSGNTIY
TRBV24-1	TRBJ1-1	ATREGAGTEAF
TRBV12-3/TRBV12-4	TRBJ2-5	ASSANEETQY
TRBV24-1	TRBJ1-5	ATSDSLNQPQH
TRBV28	TRBJ1-4	ASSLGQENEKLF
TRBV5-1	TRBJ2-5	ASRPGTSALQETQY
TRBV29-1	TRBJ2-2	SGGENTGELF
TRBV7-8	TRBJ2-7	ASSLVKDEQY
TRBV9	TRBJ2-1	ASSTRLTSGGNEQF
TRBV9	TRBJ1-2	ASSVDRGRGYGYT
TRBV4-1	TRBJ1-1	ASSQELDKGGLNTEAF
TRBV28	TRBJ1-2	ASSPQAPSHREEYGYT
TRBV24-1	TRBJ1-3	ATSDSTERGNTIY